The T cell receptor (beta chain) under discussion was sequenced for a study of vaccination effects on CD4 cells after COVID-19. Study at large: Following the second dose by a median of 72 days, the post-vaccine samples were obtained.

Prior to sequencing, the ViraFEST assay stimulated PBMC with viral peptide pools, which expanded the antigen-specific CD4+ T cells. Cells that had been cultured for 10 days were the source of isolated CD4+ T cells. Every participant took two doses of the BNT162b2 or mRNA-1273 vaccine. Libraries were prepared by immunoSEQ multiplex PCR; TCRdb keeps only in-frame clonotypes and omits some of them. The sample shows some 50,000 clones, 65% to 75% of them seen only once. Germline CDR1 GTSNPN, CDR2 SVGIG (reference sequence). V was cut by 3 bases and J by 2 bases, with 17 bases left in between. This CDR3 has 15 residues. This clone was found once. Its antigen is currently unknown.

The specimen was CD4+ T cells from PBMCs cultured with HCoV-OC43 spike peptides, collected after COVID-19 vaccination. Subset: HCoV-OC43 spike overlapping peptide pool stimulation. The genes are TRBV30 and TRBJ2-7; D gene ambiguous. The clonotype originates from a human donor who received a COVID-19 vaccine. In DNA form, the CDR3 reads TGTGCCTGGAGCTTCATTGACACCCATCCCTACGAGCAGTACTTC. Translating gives CAWSFIDTHPYEQYF.